The entry below describes one T cell receptor (beta chain). As yet, its antigen is unknown. The V and J ends lost 6 bases and 5 bases respectively, with 16 bases between them. CDR3 length: 15 amino acids. Germline V CDR1 and CDR2: SEHNR, FQNEAQ (reference sequence). TCRdb's table, derived via immunoSEQ multiplex PCR, lists solely in-frame clones and lacks some. The sample holds about 150,000 clones; around 93% are singletons and the top ten take 1.8%. This sample stems from a study of cytomegalovirus exposure and HLA in healthy donors. Whole-study findings and limits: Whilst most TCR sequences proved rare, a subset of public TCRs occurred across many donors.

Specimen: PBMCs. The sequence was obtained from a man aged 18 to 29 in good health and CMV-seropositive. The gene calls are TRBV7-9 and TRBJ2-2, with D perhaps TRBD2 (5 bases). CDR3 sequence: CASSSSRVATGELFF. The DNA of the CDR3 is TGTGCCAGCAGTTCCTCGAGGGTGGCAACCGGGGAGCTGTTTTTT. Drawing the rest from reference TRBV7-9 and TRBJ2-2, the complete variable domain is DTGVSQNPRHKITKRGQNVTFRCDPISEHNRLYWYRQTLGQGPEFLTYFQNEAQLEKSRLLSDRFSAERPKGSFSTLEIQRTEQGDSAMYLCASSSSRVATGELFFGEGSRLTVL.